This passage covers 14 T cell receptor beta chains from one sample sequenced in a study of early T cells in non-severe SARS-CoV-2 infection. TCRdb ran MiXCR on the 5' RACE reads and lists one entry per CDR3 protein. The sample has tens of thousands of distinct CDR3 sequences, about 14% seen once. Sample: whole blood. The receptors stem from an adult who was a healthcare worker with PCR-confirmed SARS-CoV-2 infection or an uninfected control (not recorded which).

This sequence joins TRBV4-2 and TRBJ2-7; 10 bases agree with TRBD2. The CDR3 is made up of 16 amino acids. Germline CDR1 LGHNA, CDR2 YNFKEQ. Trimming cost V 1 base and J 5 bases; bases outside gene matches: 8. The CDR3 DNA sequence: TGTGCCAGCAGCCAAGCCTTAGCGGGGGGAAAGGACGAGCAGTACTTC. It is translated as CASSQALAGGKDEQYF.

This clonotype was recorded a few times. At one boundary the junction diverges from the germline segment, which might be a read error. CDR3 in amino acids: CASSEALAGGSSEQYF. The CDR3 nucleotides read TGTGCCAGCAGTGAGGCGCTAGCGGGGGGTTCCTCCGAGCAGTACTTC. The chain joins TRBV6-1 to TRBJ2-7; the match to TRBD2 covers 11 bases. Per the germline V gene, CDR1 is MNHNS and CDR2 is SASEGT. This CDR3 region has 16 residues.

There are many counts of this clonotype. This sequence joins TRBV12-3 or TRBV12-4 and TRBJ1-5; 9 positions agree with TRBD1. The CDR3 contains 15 residues. The junction had 8 bases not matched to a gene; V was cut back by 5 bases and J by 6 bases. CDR3 amino acids: CASSEDRGWGQPQHF. In nucleotides, the CDR3 is TGTGCCAGCAGTGAGGACAGGGGTTGGGGTCAGCCCCAGCATTTT.

This clonotype was counted only a few times. J is TRBJ2-3 and V is TRBV6-2 or TRBV6-3, with TRBD2 as a possible D gene (7 bases). The CDR3 spans 16 residues. Trimming pared 8 bases from V and 1 base from J, leaving 19 bases between. In germline, CDR1 is MNHEY, CDR2 SVGEGT. This CDR3 is CASLIPGGGGTDTQYF. CDR3 nucleotides: TGTGCCAGCCTTATCCCGGGCGGGGGCGGCACAGATACGCAGTATTTT.

CDR3 region: CASSSGTGGREKLFF. For the CDR3, the DNA is TGTGCCAGCAGTTCCGGGACAGGGGGCCGGGAAAAACTGTTTTTT. The chain couples TRBV12-3 or TRBV12-4 to TRBJ1-4; 12 nucleotides match TRBD1. Trimming removed 4 bases from V and 8 bases from J; junction bases left unmatched: 5. The CDR3 consists of 15 residues.

This clonotype was counted a few times. The rearrangement links TRBV15 to TRBJ1-1, with TRBD1 identical over 11 bases. Germline V gene data show CDR1 as LNHNV and CDR2 as YYDKDF (reference sequence). V lost 4 bases and J lost 4; bases outside the gene matches: 5. The CDR3 has 15 residues. This CDR3 reads CATSTGTGGSTEAFF. CDR3 nucleotides: TGTGCCACCAGCACCGGGACAGGGGGGAGCACTGAAGCTTTCTTT.

This clonotype was seen a handful of times. The chain combines TRBV9 with TRBJ1-1; D is unclear. Germline V gene lookup returns CDR1 SGDLS and CDR2 YYNGEE. Trimming shortened V by 0 bases and J by 8 bases, and 11 bases separated the two germline ends. The CDR3 has 13 amino acids. Here the CDR3 DNA reads TGTGCCAGCAGCGTAGGCGTAGCAGCCGAAGCTTTCTTT. Its protein is CASSVGVAAEAFF.

The sample holds a few counts of this clonotype. The chain employs TRBV20-1 and TRBJ2-4; TRBD1 is a possible D gene (5 bases). This CDR3 comprises 14 residues. Germline loops: CDR1 DFQATT, CDR2 SNEGSKA (reference sequence). Trimming took off 1 base at V and 1 base at J, with 8 bases between the two ends. The CDR3 nucleotides read TGCAGTGCTAGAGGCCCAGGGGCCAAAAACATTCAGTACTTC. Its translation: CSARGPGAKNIQYF.

This clonotype appeared a few times. The rearrangement links TRBV3-1 to TRBJ1-3; tentatively, D is TRBD1 (5 bases). The CDR3 is made up of 14 amino acids. The V gene lost 1 base and the J gene lost 4 bases, with 8 bases spanning the gap. The germline gives CDR1 LGHDT, CDR2 YNNKEL (reference sequence). CDR3 bases: TGTGCCAGCAGCCAAGGAGGGGTCGGAAACACCATATATTTT. This codes for CASSQGGVGNTIYF.

The gene calls are TRBV12-1 and TRBJ2-7; TRBD1, the table's D call, lacks a check against the DNA. TRBV12-1 is an annotated pseudogene. The CDR3 spans 16 residues. As DNA, the CDR3 is TGTGCCAGCAGCTTTAGCCGGGGCCGGCATGGGGACGAGCAGTACTTC. Translated: CASSFSRGRHGDEQYF.

This rearrangement joins TRBV6-2 or TRBV6-3 to TRBJ2-7; TRBD1 agrees at 8 bases. The CDR3 has 15 residues. CDR1 and CDR2 (germline): MNHEY, SVGEGT. Trimming took 6 bases from V and 1 from J; bases not matched to a gene: 8. CDR3 loop: CASSNVRDRSYEQYF. In DNA form, the CDR3 reads TGTGCCAGCAGCAACGTCCGGGACAGGTCCTACGAGCAGTACTTC.

The chain combines TRBV20-1 with TRBJ2-1; TRBD2 aligns across 8 bases. V shed 3 bases, J shed 0 bases, and the junction held 19 bases outside the gene matches. CDR1 and CDR2 from the germline V gene are DFQATT and SNEGSKA (reference sequence). The CDR3 contains 20 residues. The CDR3 reads CSASKAVSLAGPLSYNEQFF. As DNA, the CDR3 is TGCAGTGCTAGTAAAGCGGTCTCATTAGCGGGGCCCCTCTCCTACAATGAGCAGTTCTTC.

This clonotype came up a few times. CDR3 sequence (DNA): TGTGCCAGCAGCCGTTCCGCGGCGGGCCCCCAGCATTTT. Amino acid sequence: CASSRSAAGPQHF. The chain recombines TRBV7-2 with TRBJ1-5, with D unresolved. The CDR3 consists of 13 residues. Germline loops: CDR1 SGHTA, CDR2 FQGNSA. Trimming removed 5 bases at V and 10 bases at J, with 15 bases between.

This clonotype was observed many times. The rearrangement links TRBV28 to TRBJ1-6, with 9 bases aligning to TRBD1. V gave up 2 bases and J gave up 9 bases; unmatched junction bases: 5. This CDR3 contains 15 residues. Germline V gene lookup returns CDR1 MDHEN and CDR2 SYDVKM. The CDR3 DNA reads as TGTGCCAGCAGTTTACCAGGACAGGGGATTTCACCCCTCCACTTT. Amino acids: CASSLPGQGISPLHF.